Listed below are T cell receptor beta chains from one sample, sequenced in a study of STAT3 mutations in large granular lymphocyte leukemia. The protocol was immunoSEQ multiplex PCR, while the TCRdb copy is restricted to in-frame clones and leaves out a portion. Found here are about 10,000 clones, nearly 90% of them singletons; the top ten hold about 28%. The sequenced material came from peripheral blood mononuclear cells. These TCRs come from a man aged 55 to 70 with T-cell large granular lymphocyte leukemia. Some clones in this sample may be carry-over from other donors' samples. Both conserved end residues are part of each CDR3. The D gene is left open where the match is weak. Expanded clones get a size class; other rows say once, few or many, or leave the size out.

D gene	clone size	V gene	J gene	CDR3 protein	CDR3 DNA
TRBD2	-	TRBV9	TRBJ2-5	CASSPRGGQKTQYF	TGTGCCAGCAGCCCCCGGGGAGGGCAAAAGACCCAGTACTTC
TRBD2	-	TRBV30	TRBJ2-5	CAWSPLSSGGWETQYF	TGTGCCTGGAGTCCCTTGTCTAGCGGAGGGTGGGAGACCCAGTACTTC
TRBD1	-	TRBV5-1	TRBJ2-1	CASSSSGQGALKTYNEQFF	TGCGCCAGCAGCTCATCGGGACAGGGGGCGCTAAAGACCTACAATGAGCAGTTCTTC
-	-	TRBV21-1	TRBJ1-5	CASSSAWLENQPQHF	TGTGCCAGCAGCTCTGCTTGGTTGGAGAATCAGCCCCAGCATTTT
-	-	TRBV10-3	TRBJ2-3	CAMGIRDTQYF	TGTGCCATGGGGATTCGAGATACGCAGTATTTT
TRBD1	-	TRBV5-1	TRBJ2-3	CASSADPRGQYTDTQYF	TGCGCCAGCAGCGCGGATCCCAGGGGGCAGTACACAGATACGCAGTATTTT
TRBD2	-	TRBV19	TRBJ2-5	CASSILAGGQETQYF	TGTGCCAGCTCCATCTTGGCGGGAGGGCAGGAGACCCAGTACTTC
TRBD2	once	TRBV7-2	TRBJ2-5	CASSSGTSLQETQYF	TGTGCCAGCAGCTCGGGGACTAGCCTCCAAGAGACCCAGTACTTC
TRBD1	-	TRBV30	TRBJ1-2	CAWSGGQGYYGYTF	TGTGCCTGGAGCGGGGGACAGGGATACTATGGCTACACCTTC
-	-	TRBV21-1	TRBJ2-7	CAILGRRVHEQYF	TGTGCCATCCTGGGACGGCGGGTCCACGAGCAGTACTTC
-	-	TRBV18	TRBJ2-3	CASSPPAFTDTQYF	TGTGCCAGCTCACCACCTGCGTTCACAGATACGCAGTATTTT
TRBD2	-	TRBV28	TRBJ2-5	CARPRREATQYF	TGTGCCAGGCCTAGGCGGGAGGCGACCCAGTACTTC
-	-	TRBV28	TRBJ2-7	CASSLSGALSYEQYF	TGTGCCAGCAGTTTATCCGGAGCGCTATCCTACGAGCAGTACTTC
-	-	TRBV7-2	TRBJ2-7	CASSPRRVSYEQYF	TGTGCCAGCAGCCCGCGCAGGGTTTCCTACGAGCAGTACTTC
-	few	TRBV5-6	TRBJ2-1	CASRRGDEQFF	TGTGCCAGCAGGAGGGGGGATGAGCAGTTCTTC
TRBD1	-	TRBV30	TRBJ1-2	CAWMRDRALAYGYTF	TGTGCCTGGATGCGGGACAGGGCTCTCGCCTATGGCTACACCTTC
-	-	TRBV6-5	TRBJ2-7	CASSRTKDNHEQYF	TGTGCCAGCAGCCGTACAAAAGACAACCACGAGCAGTACTTC
-	-	TRBV28	TRBJ2-5	CASSPLRVSRPQQQETQYF	TGTGCCAGCAGTCCCCTCCGGGTTTCAAGGCCTCAACAACAAGAGACCCAGTACTTC
-	-	TRBV6-1	TRBJ2-6	CAAGRGGSGANVLTF	TGTGCCGCCGGCCGTGGGGGTTCTGGGGCCAACGTCCTGACTTTC
-	-	TRBV5-4	TRBJ1-6	CASSLEPNNSPLHF	TGTGCCAGCAGCTTGGAACCGAATAATTCACCCCTCCACTTT
-	-	TRBV7-9	TRBJ1-2	CASSLAEGSGNYGYTF	TGTGCCAGCAGCTTAGCAGAGGGCAGTGGGAACTATGGCTACACCTTC
-	-	TRBV29-1	TRBJ2-3	CSVERQSGTDTQYF	TGCAGCGTTGAGAGACAGTCGGGCACAGATACGCAGTATTTT
-	-	TRBV7-9	TRBJ2-7	CASSLGAYEQYF	TGTGCCAGCAGCTTAGGGGCCTACGAGCAGTACTTC
TRBD2	-	TRBV6-5	TRBJ2-7	CASSYSPGLANEQYF	TGTGCCAGCAGTTACTCCCCGGGACTAGCGAACGAGCAGTACTTC
-	once	TRBV5-4	TRBJ1-3	CASSLDYGATGNTIYF	TGTGCCAGCAGCTTGGACTACGGCGCGACTGGAAACACCATATATTTT
TRBD2	-	TRBV9	TRBJ2-5	CASSVLAGVVETQYF	TGTGCCAGCAGCGTACTAGCGGGAGTTGTGGAGACCCAGTACTTC
TRBD2	-	TRBV4-2	TRBJ2-1	CASSQDFSGHLEQFF	TGTGCCAGCAGCCAAGATTTTAGCGGGCACCTTGAGCAGTTCTTC
TRBD1	-	TRBV19	TRBJ2-7	CASRAGTVGEQYF	TGTGCCAGTAGGGCCGGGACAGTCGGCGAGCAGTACTTC
TRBD1	-	TRBV11-2	TRBJ2-7	CASSPRTGEEEQYF	TGTGCCAGCAGCCCCAGGACAGGAGAAGAGGAGCAGTACTTC
-	-	TRBV5-6	TRBJ1-2	CASSQLFIGGTYNYGYTF	TGTGCCAGCAGCCAACTATTTATCGGGGGGACTTATAACTATGGCTACACCTTC
-	-	TRBV29-1	TRBJ2-7	CSAGWSSYEQYF	TGCAGCGCCGGATGGTCCTCCTACGAGCAGTACTTC
TRBD1	-	TRBV30	TRBJ1-5	CAWSGQGGWKPQHF	TGTGCCTGGAGTGGACAGGGGGGATGGAAGCCCCAGCATTTT
TRBD2	few	TRBV27	TRBJ2-7	CASSSLLAGVDEQYF	TGTGCCAGCAGTTCCCTGCTAGCGGGAGTGGACGAGCAGTACTTC
TRBD1	-	TRBV28	TRBJ2-7	CASSARGQGYEQYF	TGTGCCAGCAGCGCTAGGGGACAGGGCTACGAGCAGTACTTC
-	-	TRBV5-1	TRBJ1-3	CASSLGTLNLGGNTIYF	TGCGCCAGCAGTCTTGGGACTCTCAATTTGGGTGGAAACACCATATATTTT
TRBD2	-	TRBV29-1	TRBJ2-5	CSVEPIRLAGYQETQYF	TGCAGCGTTGAACCCATCAGACTAGCGGGTTACCAAGAGACCCAGTACTTC
-	-	TRBV29-1	TRBJ1-3	CSVVQGTNTIYF	TGCAGCGTTGTTCAGGGGACGAACACCATATATTTT
-	few	TRBV7-3	TRBJ2-3	CASSLTLSTDTQYF	TGTGCCAGCAGCTTGACCCTGAGCACAGATACGCAGTATTTT
TRBD1	-	TRBV11-3	TRBJ2-1	CASSSSGQSYNEQFF	TGTGCCAGCAGCTCCTCGGGACAGTCCTACAATGAGCAGTTCTTC
TRBD2	-	TRBV5-5	TRBJ2-3	CASSLAWLADSTDTQYF	TGTGCCAGCAGCTTGGCCTGGCTAGCGGATAGCACAGATACGCAGTATTTT
TRBD1	-	TRBV5-1	TRBJ2-7	CASSLVTGGGNEQYF	TGCGCCAGCAGCTTGGTGACAGGGGGTGGGAACGAGCAGTACTTC
TRBD1	-	TRBV5-1	TRBJ1-2	CASSSFGQGGYTF	TGCGCCAGCAGCTCCTTCGGACAGGGAGGCTACACCTTC
-	-	TRBV19	TRBJ1-5	CASTLRWGKSNQPQHF	TGTGCCAGTACCCTACGGTGGGGAAAAAGCAATCAGCCCCAGCATTTT
-	few	TRBV6-6	TRBJ1-4	CASRRDSEKLFF	TGTGCCAGCAGACGTGACAGTGAAAAACTGTTTTTT
-	-	TRBV4-2	TRBJ1-5	CASSQDWGTASNQPQHF	TGTGCCAGCAGCCAAGATTGGGGTACCGCTAGCAATCAGCCCCAGCATTTT
-	-	TRBV29-1	TRBJ2-7	CSVLGGQPSYEQYF	TGCAGCGTCCTCGGGGGACAGCCCTCCTACGAGCAGTACTTC
-	-	TRBV28	TRBJ2-6	CASRGYTGANVLTF	TGTGCCAGCAGGGGGTATACTGGGGCCAACGTCCTGACTTTC
TRBD1	-	TRBV12-5	TRBJ2-1	CASGPPGQGAGEQFF	TGTGCTAGTGGTCCCCCGGGACAGGGGGCGGGCGAGCAGTTCTTC
-	-	TRBV5-1	TRBJ2-3	CASSLPGPSTDTQYF	TGCGCCAGCAGCTTGCCGGGACCTAGCACAGATACGCAGTATTTT
TRBD2	-	TRBV29-1	TRBJ2-1	CSVAPGLGTYNEQFF	TGCAGCGTCGCTCCGGGACTAGGAACCTACAATGAGCAGTTCTTC
-	-	TRBV18	TRBJ2-7	CASSPGGGASYEQYF	TGTGCCAGCTCACCAGGCGGCGGGGCCTCCTACGAGCAGTACTTC
-	-	TRBV5-1	TRBJ1-6	CASSLDQNNSPLHF	TGCGCCAGCAGCTTGGATCAGAATAATTCACCCCTCCACTTT
-	-	TRBV6-6	TRBJ2-2	CASSPRGGGGGELFF	TGTGCCAGCAGCCCCCGTGGGGGTGGGGGCGGGGAGCTGTTTTTT
TRBD1	few	TRBV5-4	TRBJ1-2	CASSRDGQGAGGYTF	TGTGCCAGCAGCCGAGACGGACAGGGGGCGGGTGGCTACACCTTC
TRBD2	-	TRBV9	TRBJ2-3	CASSVAAGEPTDTQYF	TGTGCCAGCAGCGTAGCCGCGGGAGAACCCACAGATACGCAGTATTTT
TRBD2	-	TRBV7-9	TRBJ2-7	CASSVAGGLYEQYF	TGTGCCAGCAGCGTAGCGGGAGGCCTCTACGAGCAGTACTTC
-	-	TRBV4-3	TRBJ2-3	CASSQDSSPSSTDTQYF	TGCGCCAGCAGCCAAGATTCGAGCCCATCTAGCACAGATACGCAGTATTTT